The clone carrying this T cell receptor beta chain appeared a few times. Clones were read by immunoSEQ multiplex PCR, and TCRdb kept only the in-frame ones, dropping some. This table holds 180,000 or so clones, almost 90% found once. These data originate in a study of blood T cell repertoires in COVID-19. Study in general: T cells, B-cell-depleted T cells, or PBMCs supplied cDNA or gDNA.

The V gene lost 4 bases and the J gene lost 3 bases, with 14 bases spanning the gap. From germline, CDR1 is SGHRS and CDR2 YFSETQ. The CDR3 consists of 15 residues. Sequencing was done on a sample of peripheral blood. J is TRBJ2-1 and V is TRBV5-1; possible D gene TRBD2, 5 bases. This TCR derives from a man aged 18 to 30 with active or convalescent COVID-19. CDR3 DNA sequence: TGCGCCAGCAGCCAGCAGAGCGGCTACTACAATGAGCAGTTCTTC. Its translation: CASSQQSGYYNEQFF.